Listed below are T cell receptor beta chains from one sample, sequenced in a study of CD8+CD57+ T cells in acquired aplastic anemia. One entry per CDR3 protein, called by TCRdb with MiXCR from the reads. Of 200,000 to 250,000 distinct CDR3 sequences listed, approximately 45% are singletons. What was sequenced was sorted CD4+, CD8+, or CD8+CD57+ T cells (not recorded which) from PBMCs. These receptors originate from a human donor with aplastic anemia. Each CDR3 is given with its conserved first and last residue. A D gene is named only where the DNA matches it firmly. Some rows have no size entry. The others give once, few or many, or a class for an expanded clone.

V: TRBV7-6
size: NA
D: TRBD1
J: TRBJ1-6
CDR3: CASSSGQGEFNSPLHF
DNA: TGTGCCAGCAGCTCGGGACAGGGGGAATTTAATTCACCCCTCCACTTT

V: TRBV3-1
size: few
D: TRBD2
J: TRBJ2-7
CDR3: CASSQGRGTSGSYEQYF
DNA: TGTGCCAGCAGCCAAGGCCGAGGGACTAGCGGGAGCTACGAGCAGTACTTC

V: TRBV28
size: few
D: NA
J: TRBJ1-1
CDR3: CASSPQKRRNTEAFF
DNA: TGTGCCAGCAGTCCTCAAAAACGGAGGAACACTGAAGCTTTCTTT

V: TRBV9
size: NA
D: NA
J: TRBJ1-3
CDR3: CASSVTESGNTIYF
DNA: TGTGCCAGCAGCGTAACTGAGTCTGGAAACACCATATATTTT

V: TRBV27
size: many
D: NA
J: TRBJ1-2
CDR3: CASSLSAANYGYTF
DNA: TGTGCCAGCAGTTTATCGGCAGCCAACTATGGCTACACCTTC

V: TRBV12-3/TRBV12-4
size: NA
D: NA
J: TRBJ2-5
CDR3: CASSLARKETQYF
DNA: TGTGCCAGCAGCCTTGCAAGAAAAGAGACCCAGTACTTC

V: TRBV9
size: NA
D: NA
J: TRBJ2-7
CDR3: CASSVDVSDEQYF
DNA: TGTGCCAGCAGCGTAGACGTGAGCGACGAGCAGTACTTC

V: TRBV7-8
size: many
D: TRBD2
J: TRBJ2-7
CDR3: CASSLGVAGGSRHFYEQYF
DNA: TGTGCCAGCAGCTTGGGCGTAGCGGGAGGATCTCGTCACTTCTACGAGCAGTACTTC

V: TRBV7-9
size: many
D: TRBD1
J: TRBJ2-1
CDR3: CASSFPNPTGPTNEQFF
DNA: TGTGCCAGCAGCTTCCCCAACCCGACAGGGCCGACAAATGAGCAGTTCTTC

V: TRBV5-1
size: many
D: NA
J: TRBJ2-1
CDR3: CASSLRLGGGEQFF
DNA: TGCGCCAGCAGCTTGCGGCTCGGGGGTGGTGAGCAGTTCTTC

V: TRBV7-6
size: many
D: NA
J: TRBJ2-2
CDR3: CASRGHTGELFF
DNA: TGTGCCAGCAGGGGGCACACCGGGGAGCTGTTTTTT

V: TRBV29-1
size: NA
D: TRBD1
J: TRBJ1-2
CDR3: CSVIPTGAAGYTF
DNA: TGCAGCGTAATACCGACAGGGGCCGCAGGCTACACCTTC

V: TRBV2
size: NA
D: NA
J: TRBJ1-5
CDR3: CASDRAGQGQPQHF
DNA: TGTGCCAGCGATAGGGCAGGGCAAGGTCAGCCCCAGCATTTT

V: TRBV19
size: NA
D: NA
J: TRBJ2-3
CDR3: CASTRTRTDTQYF
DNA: TGTGCCAGTACCCGAACCAGAACAGATACGCAGTATTTT

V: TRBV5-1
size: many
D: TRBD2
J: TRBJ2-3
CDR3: CASSLERGPSTDTQYF
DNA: TGCGCCAGCAGCTTGGAGCGGGGGCCAAGCACAGATACGCAGTATTTT

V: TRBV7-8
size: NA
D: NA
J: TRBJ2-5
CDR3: CASSAKGSQEEAQYF
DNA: TGTGCCAGCAGCGCAAAGGGGTCCCAGGAGGAGGCCCAGTACTTC

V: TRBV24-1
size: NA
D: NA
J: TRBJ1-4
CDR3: CATSTGADEKLFF
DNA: TGTGCCACCAGCACGGGGGCGGATGAAAAACTGTTTTTT

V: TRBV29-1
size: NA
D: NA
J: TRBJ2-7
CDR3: CSVEGVGDYEQYF
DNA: TGCAGCGTTGAGGGCGTGGGGGACTACGAGCAGTACTTC

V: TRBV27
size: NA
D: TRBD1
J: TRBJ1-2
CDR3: CASSFGQGDGYTF
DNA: TGTGCCAGCAGCTTTGGTCAGGGGGACGGCTACACCTTC

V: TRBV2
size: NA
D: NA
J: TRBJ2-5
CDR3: CASSEQRLTRWETQYF
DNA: TGTGCCAGCAGTGAACAAAGGCTTACCCGCTGGGAGACCCAGTACTTC

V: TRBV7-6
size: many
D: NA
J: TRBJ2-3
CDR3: CASSLGPSDTQYF
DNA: TGTGCCAGCAGCTTAGGCCCCTCGGATACGCAGTATTTT

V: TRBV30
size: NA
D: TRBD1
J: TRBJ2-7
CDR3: CAWRPGQGSYEQYF
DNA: TGTGCCTGGAGACCGGGACAGGGATCCTACGAGCAGTACTTC

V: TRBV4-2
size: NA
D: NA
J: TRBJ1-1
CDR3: CASSQDGATEAFF
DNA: TGTGCCAGCAGCCAAGATGGTGCAACTGAAGCTTTCTTT

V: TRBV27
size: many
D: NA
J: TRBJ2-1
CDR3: CASSLYSSYNEQFF
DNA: TGTGCCAGCAGTTTATACTCCTCCTACAATGAGCAGTTCTTC

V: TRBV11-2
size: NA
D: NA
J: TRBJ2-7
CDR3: CASSFQNPYEQYF
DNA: TGTGCCAGCAGCTTTCAGAACCCCTACGAGCAGTACTTC

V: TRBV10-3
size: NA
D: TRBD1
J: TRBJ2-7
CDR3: CAISDRTGVGYEQYF
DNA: TGTGCCATCAGTGACCGGACAGGGGTTGGCTACGAGCAGTACTTC

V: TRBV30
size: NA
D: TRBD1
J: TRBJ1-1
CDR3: CAWETGVNTEAFF
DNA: TGTGCCTGGGAAACAGGGGTGAACACTGAAGCTTTCTTT

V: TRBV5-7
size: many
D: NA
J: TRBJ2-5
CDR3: CASSFGRIQETQYF
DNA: TGTGCCAGCAGCTTCGGCAGGATACAAGAGACCCAGTACTTC

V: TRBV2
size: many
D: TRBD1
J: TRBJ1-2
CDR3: CASVAGTGGDYGYTF
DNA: TGTGCCAGCGTCGCCGGGACAGGGGGAGACTATGGCTACACCTTC

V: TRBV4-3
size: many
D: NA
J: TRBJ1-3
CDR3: CASSQDHYSGNTIYF
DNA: TGCGCCAGCAGCCAAGATCATTACTCTGGAAACACCATATATTTT

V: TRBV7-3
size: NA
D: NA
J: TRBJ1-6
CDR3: CASSFSGAGAASPLHF
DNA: TGTGCCAGCAGCTTCTCAGGGGCGGGGGCCGCTTCACCCCTCCACTTT

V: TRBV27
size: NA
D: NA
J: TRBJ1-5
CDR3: CASSSQRYSNQPQHF
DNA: TGTGCCAGCAGCTCCCAGCGGTATAGCAATCAGCCCCAGCATTTT

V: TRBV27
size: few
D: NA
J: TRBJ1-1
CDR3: CASSSRIQENTEAFF
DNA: TGTGCCAGCAGTTCCCGCATTCAGGAGAACACTGAAGCTTTCTTT

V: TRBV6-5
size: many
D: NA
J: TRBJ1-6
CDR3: CASSLDSNNSPLHF
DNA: TGTGCCAGCAGCCTTGACAGCAATAATTCACCCCTCCACTTT

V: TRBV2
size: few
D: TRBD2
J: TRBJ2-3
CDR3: CASNIAGGLDTQYF
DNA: TGTGCCAGCAACATAGCGGGGGGGCTGGATACGCAGTATTTT

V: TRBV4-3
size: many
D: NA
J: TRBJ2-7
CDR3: CASSQGHSSTYEQYF
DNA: TGCGCCAGCAGCCAAGGACACTCATCAACCTACGAGCAGTACTTC

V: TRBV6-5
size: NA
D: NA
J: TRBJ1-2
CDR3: CASSYDSLYGYTF
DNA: TGTGCTAGCAGTTACGACAGCCTATATGGCTACACCTTC

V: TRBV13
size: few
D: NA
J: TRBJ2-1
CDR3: CASSPPVARGANEQFF
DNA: TGTGCCAGCAGCCCCCCAGTCGCGCGGGGTGCCAATGAGCAGTTCTTC

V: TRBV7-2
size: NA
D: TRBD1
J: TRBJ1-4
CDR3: CASSPRTGNNEKLFF
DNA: TGTGCCAGCAGCCCTCGGACAGGAAATAATGAAAAACTGTTTTTT

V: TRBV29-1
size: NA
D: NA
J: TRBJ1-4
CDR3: CSVVWGGLGEKLFF
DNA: TGCAGCGTTGTTTGGGGGGGGTTAGGTGAAAAACTGTTTTTT

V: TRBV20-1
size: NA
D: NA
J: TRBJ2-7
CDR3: CSTIPSGAYEQYF
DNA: TGCAGTACTATCCCCAGCGGAGCCTACGAGCAGTACTTC

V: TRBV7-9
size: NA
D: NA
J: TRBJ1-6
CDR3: CASGPGNSPLHF
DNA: TGTGCCAGTGGACCAGGAAATTCACCCCTCCACTTT

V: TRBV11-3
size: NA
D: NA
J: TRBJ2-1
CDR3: CASSPRWGPESEQFF
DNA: TGTGCCAGCAGCCCCCGATGGGGTCCCGAGAGTGAGCAGTTCTTC

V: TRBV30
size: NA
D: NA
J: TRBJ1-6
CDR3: CAWSVLHF
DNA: TGTGCCTGGAGTGTACTCCACTTT

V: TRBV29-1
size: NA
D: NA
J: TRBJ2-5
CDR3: CSAEGGGGETQYF
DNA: TGCAGCGCGGAAGGGGGGGGCGGGGAGACCCAGTACTTC

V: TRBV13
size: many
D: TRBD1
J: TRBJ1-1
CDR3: CASSPRGDRGMNTEAFF
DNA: TGTGCCAGCAGCCCAAGAGGGGACAGGGGTATGAACACTGAAGCTTTCTTT

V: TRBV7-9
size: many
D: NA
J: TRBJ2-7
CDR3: CASTSGRGLTDEQYF
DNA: TGTGCCAGCACGTCCGGGAGGGGGCTAACGGACGAGCAGTACTTC

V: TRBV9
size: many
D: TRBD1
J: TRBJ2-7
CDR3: CASSLNGQGAYEQYF
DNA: TGTGCCAGCAGCCTAAATGGACAGGGGGCCTACGAGCAGTACTTC

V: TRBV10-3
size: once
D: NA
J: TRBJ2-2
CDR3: CAIRPGRGNTGELFF
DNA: TGTGCCATCAGGCCTGGACGTGGGAACACCGGGGAGCTGTTTTTT

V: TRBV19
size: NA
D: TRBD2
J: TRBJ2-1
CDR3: CASSLTSGGPHNEQFF
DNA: TGTGCCAGTAGTCTCACTAGCGGGGGCCCTCACAATGAGCAGTTCTTC

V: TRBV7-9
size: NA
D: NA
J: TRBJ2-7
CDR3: CASSPPAGTGEQYF
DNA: TGTGCCAGCAGCCCCCCGGCGGGCACCGGGGAGCAGTACTTC

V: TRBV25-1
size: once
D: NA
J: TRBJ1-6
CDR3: CASIPTWIANSPLHF
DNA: TGTGCCAGCATCCCGACTTGGATCGCAAATTCACCCCTCCACTTT

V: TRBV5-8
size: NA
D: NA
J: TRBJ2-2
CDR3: CASSFLQENTGELFF
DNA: TGTGCCAGCAGCTTTCTACAGGAAAACACCGGGGAGCTGTTTTTT

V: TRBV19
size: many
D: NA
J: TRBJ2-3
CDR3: CASSIGGRSTDTQYF
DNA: TGTGCCAGTAGTATAGGGGGTCGTAGCACAGATACGCAGTATTTT

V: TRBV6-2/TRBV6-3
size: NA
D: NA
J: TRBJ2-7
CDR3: CASSYYSGTDDEQYF
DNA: TGTGCCAGCAGTTACTACTCCGGGACGGACGACGAGCAGTACTTC